The present T cell receptor (beta chain) was sequenced within a study of blood T cells in healthy people across ages. Then a second PCR, running roughly 6 to 11 cycles, was carried out with a sample-barcoded 5' primer and a J-beta primer mix. TCRdb redid the calling of the 5' RACE reads with MiXCR, one entry per CDR3 protein. Found here are 1.8 million or so distinct CDR3 sequences, approximately 40% of them singletons; the top ten hold 23%. The CDR3 extends over 15 amino acids. V gave up 0 bases and J gave up 5 bases, with 8 bases separating them. The germline V gene has CDR1 MGHRA and CDR2 YSYEKL. Healthy individuals of Caucasian origin from Russia, aged roughly 6 to 100, served as donors. Each of the donors had roughly 9.4 milliliters of peripheral blood drawn into EDTA-treated Vacutainer tubes.

Sample: blood. The chain has TRBV4-1 and TRBJ1-6, with D hard to call. This clonotype was sampled from a human donor in good health. The CDR3 sequence: CASSQDGSNNSPLHF. CDR3 sequence (DNA): TGCGCCAGCAGCCAAGACGGGAGCAATAATTCACCCCTCCACTTT.